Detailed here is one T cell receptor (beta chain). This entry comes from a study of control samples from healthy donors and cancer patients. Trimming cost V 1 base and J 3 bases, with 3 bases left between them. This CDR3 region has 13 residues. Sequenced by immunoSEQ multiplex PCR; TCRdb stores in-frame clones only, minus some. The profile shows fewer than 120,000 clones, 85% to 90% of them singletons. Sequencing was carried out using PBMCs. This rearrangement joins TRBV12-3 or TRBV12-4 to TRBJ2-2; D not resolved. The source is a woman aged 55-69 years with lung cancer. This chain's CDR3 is CASSLGDTGELFF. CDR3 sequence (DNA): TGTGCCAGCAGTTTAGGGGACACCGGGGAGCTGTTTTTT.